This is a list of T cell receptor beta chains from one sample in a study of blood T cell repertoires in COVID-19. The protocol was immunoSEQ multiplex PCR, while the TCRdb copy is restricted to in-frame clones and leaves out a portion. The data show under 450,000 clones, more than 65% seen once. The sequenced material came from peripheral blood. These receptors were taken from a human donor with acute or convalescent COVID-19. The donor label of this sample is uncertain. The conserved cysteine and the conserved F or W are not part of the CDR3 here. The D gene is left open where the match is weak.

v_gene	j_gene	d_gene	CDR3aa
TRBV30	TRBJ2-7	TRBD1	AWSPKTGADEQY
TRBV5-6	TRBJ1-2	.	ASSLVQVAHGYT
TRBV5-1	TRBJ1-1	.	ASTLGDLDGVEAF
TRBV18	TRBJ1-2	.	ASSPPTVDYGYT
TRBV30	TRBJ2-7	TRBD1	AWSHPGDRGYEQY
TRBV29-1	TRBJ1-4	.	SVAYRSEKLF
TRBV18	TRBJ1-1	.	ASSPPQSWEGTEAF
TRBV5-1	TRBJ1-1	.	ASSLAASGTEAF
TRBV5-4	TRBJ2-5	TRBD2	ASSLGLADPRETQY
TRBV28	TRBJ1-6	.	ASSPEGSGAESPLH
TRBV19	TRBJ1-2	TRBD1	ASSTDRVYGYT
TRBV19	TRBJ2-5	.	ASSFGIGQETQY
TRBV27	TRBJ1-2	.	ASRKLDKGNYGYT
TRBV2	TRBJ1-2	TRBD1	ASSGDRESGYT
TRBV6-1	TRBJ2-6	.	ASSELRAGTGANVLT
TRBV7-8	TRBJ1-2	.	ASSGPNYGYT
TRBV4-1	TRBJ2-3	.	ASSQEIMTGQY
TRBV7-9	TRBJ1-2	TRBD1	ASSSTLGRGQGYT
TRBV4-1	TRBJ1-6	.	ASSYRENYNSPLH
TRBV10-2	TRBJ1-2	.	ASSEGGFYGYT
TRBV14	TRBJ1-5	.	ASSQLHGGPQH
TRBV5-1	TRBJ2-1	TRBD2	ASSLTSGSVGNEQF
TRBV5-5	TRBJ1-3	.	ASSHDPELSGNTIY
TRBV6-5	TRBJ1-3	.	ASRGSQVNTIY
TRBV6-5	TRBJ2-1	.	ASIFTGVGNEQF
TRBV2	TRBJ2-1	.	ASSVSAGANNEQF
TRBV2	TRBJ1-5	.	ASSERRSNQPQH
TRBV15	TRBJ2-6	TRBD2	ATSRGGVSGANVLT
TRBV6-5	TRBJ2-1	.	ASSQYNEQF
TRBV6-1	TRBJ1-4	.	ASSARPDIWTDKEKLF
TRBV30	TRBJ2-1	.	AWTRLNNEQF
TRBV5-6	TRBJ1-1	TRBD1	ASSFFSGQMNTEAF
TRBV29-1	TRBJ2-3	.	SVEDKQVAQY
TRBV10-3	TRBJ1-2	.	AISDSGDGYT
TRBV30	TRBJ1-1	.	AWRPTGNTEAF
TRBV29-1	TRBJ1-1	TRBD1	SGMTGSYPEAF
TRBV5-6	TRBJ2-7	.	ASSLVGSSYEQY
TRBV6-5	TRBJ1-6	.	ASTWTVNSPLH
TRBV30	TRBJ1-4	.	AWSRRVDKLF
TRBV6-4	TRBJ1-6	.	ASSEGRVSPLH
TRBV3-1/TRBV3-2	TRBJ1-2	.	ASSQDLGGGDYGYT
TRBV21-1	TRBJ1-4	.	ASSKVPGEGESFTNEKLF
TRBV6-6	TRBJ1-4	.	ASSQGHATNEKLF
TRBV5-5	TRBJ2-3	TRBD2	ASSPKGRGGTDTQY
TRBV5-6	TRBJ1-4	.	ASNYATNEKLF
TRBV13	TRBJ1-6	.	ASRRRQSYNSPLH
TRBV21-1	TRBJ1-1	.	ASSPQSWQLNTEAF
TRBV4-1	TRBJ2-7	.	ASSQEWTRSYEQY
TRBV2	TRBJ1-2	TRBD1	ASKGQGYYGYT
TRBV19	TRBJ2-3	.	ASGRPFTDTQY